The rows below give T cell receptor beta chains drawn from one sample of a study of identical twins. Via MiXCR, TCRdb re-called the 5' RACE reads, giving one row per CDR3 protein. The top ten clones hold roughly 0.3% of a sample with some 1,700,000 distinct CDR3 sequences, about 30% of them seen once. Sample: cord blood. Source of these receptors: a newborn girl in good health. Both conserved end residues are part of each CDR3. The order of the fields is J gene, V gene, clone size, D gene, CDR3 DNA, CDR3 protein. D genes are given only for firm matches. Clone sizes are given selectively: once, few, many, or a class where the clone is expanded.

J: TRBJ2-3
V: TRBV7-8
size: few
D: TRBD2
DNA: TGTGCCAGCAGCCCGAGCGGGGGGCTGCACGCAGATACGCAGTATTTT
CDR3: CASSPSGGLHADTQYF

J: TRBJ2-7
V: TRBV9
size: .
D: TRBD1
DNA: TGTGCCAGCAGCGGAGGGGACAGGGGCTCCTACGAGCAGTACTTC
CDR3: CASSGGDRGSYEQYF

J: TRBJ2-2
V: TRBV24-1
size: .
D: .
DNA: TGTGCCACCAGTGATCACGGGAACACCGGGGAGCTGTTTTTT
CDR3: CATSDHGNTGELFF

J: TRBJ1-4
V: TRBV7-9
size: .
D: .
DNA: TGTGCCAGCAGCAGACCGATTAATGAAAAACTGTTTTTT
CDR3: CASSRPINEKLFF

J: TRBJ1-2
V: TRBV2
size: few
D: TRBD1
DNA: TGTGCCAGCATTGGACGACAGGGGCCCTTCTATGGCTACACCTTC
CDR3: CASIGRQGPFYGYTF

J: TRBJ2-2
V: TRBV7-9
size: once
D: .
DNA: TGTGCCAGCAGCTTAGCGGACGGTGTGAACACCGGGGAGCTGTTTTTT
CDR3: CASSLADGVNTGELFF

J: TRBJ2-7
V: TRBV20-1
size: few
D: .
DNA: TGCAGTGCTCCGACAGACGGGGAAGTCCACGAGCAGTACTTC
CDR3: CSAPTDGEVHEQYF

J: TRBJ2-1
V: TRBV10-3
size: .
D: .
DNA: TGTGCCATCAGTGCGGGAGTGGACTACAATGAGCAGTTCTTC
CDR3: CAISAGVDYNEQFF

J: TRBJ2-7
V: TRBV29-1
size: many
D: .
DNA: TGCAGCGTTGTAACCTACTACGAGCAGTACTTC
CDR3: CSVVTYYEQYF

J: TRBJ2-4
V: TRBV6-5
size: .
D: TRBD1
DNA: TGTGCCAGCAACTTGACAGGGGTGAATGGCAAAAACATTCAGTACTTC
CDR3: CASNLTGVNGKNIQYF

J: TRBJ1-6
V: TRBV12-3/TRBV12-4
size: .
D: .
DNA: TGTGCCAGCAGTTTAATTCCAGGGAGCTCCTATAATTCACCCCTCCACTTT
CDR3: CASSLIPGSSYNSPLHF